This T cell receptor (beta chain) emerged from a study of T cells in tuberculosis. Study details: T cells were selected with CD1B tetramers loaded with glucose monomycolate.

The V and J ends lost 6 bases and 5 bases respectively, with 13 bases between them. The CDR3 totals 12 residues. Germline assignment: CDR1 GTSNPN and CDR2 SVGIG (reference sequence). After thawing and overnight rest, PBMC were stained with GMM-loaded CD1B tetramer, viability dye and anti-CD3 for sorting. The CD1B tetramers carried C32 glucose monomycolate purified from Rhodococcus equi. Sequencing was performed with immunoSEQ multiplex PCR; in TCRdb, only in-frame clones are kept and a portion is missing. The sample lists about 58,000 clones; 88% were seen once. The sequencing sample was made of CD1b-GMM tetramer-negative cells sorted from PBMCs. This TCR was recovered from an adult woman with latent tuberculosis. The chain uses TRBV30 and TRBJ1-2; weak D call: TRBD1 (6 bases). The CDR3 protein is CACQGSGYGYTF. In DNA, the CDR3 is TGTGCCTGCCAGGGGAGTGGGTATGGCTACACCTTC.